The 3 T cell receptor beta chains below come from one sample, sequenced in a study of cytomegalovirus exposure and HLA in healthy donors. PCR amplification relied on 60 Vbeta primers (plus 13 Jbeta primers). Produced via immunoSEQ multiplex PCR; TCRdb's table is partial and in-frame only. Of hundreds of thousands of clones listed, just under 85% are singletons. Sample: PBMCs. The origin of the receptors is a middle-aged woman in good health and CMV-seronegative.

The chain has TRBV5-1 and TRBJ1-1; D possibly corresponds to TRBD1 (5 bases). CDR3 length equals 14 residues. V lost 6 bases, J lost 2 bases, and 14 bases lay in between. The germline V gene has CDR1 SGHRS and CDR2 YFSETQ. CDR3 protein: CASKPGGYNTEAFF. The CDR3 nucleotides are TGCGCCAGCAAACCCGGGGGATATAACACTGAAGCTTTCTTT. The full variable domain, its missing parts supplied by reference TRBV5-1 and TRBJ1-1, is KAGVTQTPRYLIKTRGQQVTLSCSPISGHRSVSWYQQTPGQGLQFLFEYFSETQRNKGNFPGRFSGRQFSNSRSEMNVSTLELGDSALYLCASKPGGYNTEAFFGQGTRLTVV.

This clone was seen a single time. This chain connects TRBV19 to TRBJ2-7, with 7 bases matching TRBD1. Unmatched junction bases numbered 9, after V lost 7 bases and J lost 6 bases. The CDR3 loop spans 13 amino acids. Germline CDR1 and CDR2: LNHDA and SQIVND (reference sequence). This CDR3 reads CASMGDRFIEQYF. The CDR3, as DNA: TGTGCCAGTATGGGGGACAGATTCATCGAGCAGTACTTC.

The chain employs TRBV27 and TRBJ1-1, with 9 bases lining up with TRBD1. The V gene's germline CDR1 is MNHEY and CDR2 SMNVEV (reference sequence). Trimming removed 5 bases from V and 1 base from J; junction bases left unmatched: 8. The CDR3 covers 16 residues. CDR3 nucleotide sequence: TGTGCCAGCAGTCCCGCTGGACAGGGGACGAACACTGAAGCTTTCTTT. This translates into CASSPAGQGTNTEAFF.